One T cell receptor (beta chain) is described in this entry. This specimen comes from a study of blood T cell repertoires in COVID-19. Measured with immunoSEQ multiplex PCR; TCRdb has only the in-frame clones, and not every one. The sample has 100,000 to 120,000 clones; about 85% are singletons. This CDR3 has 15 amino acids. V lost 8 bases, J lost 11 bases, and 16 bases stayed unmatched. CDR1 is MNHEY, CDR2 SMNVEV, per germline (reference sequence). The sample taken for sequencing was peripheral blood. The rearrangement uses TRBV27 and TRBJ1-4; 8 bases align to TRBD1. The TCR comes from a woman aged 70-85 years with acute or convalescent COVID-19. CDR3: CASGGATGGRGKLFF. CDR3 DNA: TGTGCCAGCGGAGGGGCTACAGGGGGGCGAGGCAAACTGTTTTTT.